The sequence of this TCR beta chain was determined in a study of vaccination and CD4 T cells after COVID-19. The CDR3 is 16 amino acids. Germline V gene lookup returns CDR1 WNHNN and CDR2 SYGVQD (reference sequence). The junction had 7 bases not matched to a gene; V was cut back by 0 bases and J by 6 bases. Researchers used the Oncomine TCR Beta short-read assay to sequence DNA from cultured CD4+ T cells. Via MiXCR, TCRdb re-called the PCR reads, giving one row per CDR3 protein. The data contain some 20,000 distinct CDR3 sequences, 40% to 50% of them singletons. This clonotype showed up just a few times. Its target is not known. The treatment was: approximately nine-day PBMC culture with coronavirus spike peptide pools or control peptides (ViraFEST assay). On days 3 and 7, half the medium was swapped for fresh IL-2-containing medium.

The J gene is TRBJ2-1, the V gene TRBV10-1; 8 bases line up with TRBD2. Here the sequenced sample was CD4+ T cells from blood, cultured in vitro, taken before SARS-CoV-2 vaccination. The TCR sequence derives from a human donor who had recovered from COVID-19. This CDR3 reads CASSESTGGFANEQFF. The CDR3 region has the DNA TGCGCCAGCAGTGAGTCTACGGGAGGGTTTGCCAATGAGCAGTTCTTC.